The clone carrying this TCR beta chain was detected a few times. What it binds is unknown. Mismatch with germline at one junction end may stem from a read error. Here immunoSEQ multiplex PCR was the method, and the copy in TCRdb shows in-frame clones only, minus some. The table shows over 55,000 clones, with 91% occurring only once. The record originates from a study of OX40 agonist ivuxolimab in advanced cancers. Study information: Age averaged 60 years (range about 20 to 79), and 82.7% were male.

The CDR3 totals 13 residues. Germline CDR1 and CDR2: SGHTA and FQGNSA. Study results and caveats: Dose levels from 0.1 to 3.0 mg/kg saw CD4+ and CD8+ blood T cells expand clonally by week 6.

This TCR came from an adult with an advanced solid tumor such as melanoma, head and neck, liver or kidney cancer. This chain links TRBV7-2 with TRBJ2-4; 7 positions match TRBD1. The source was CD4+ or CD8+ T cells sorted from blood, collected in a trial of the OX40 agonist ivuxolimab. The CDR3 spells CASSSRTGPHLGF. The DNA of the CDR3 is TGTGCCAGCAGCTCTAGGACAGGACCTCACCTCGGATTC.